This T cell receptor (beta chain) was identified in a study of blood T cell repertoires in COVID-19. On the study more broadly: The United States, Italy and Spain were the sources of the acute and convalescent COVID-19 samples. From T cells, B-cell-depleted T cells, or PBMCs came the material, which was cDNA or gDNA.

In the study's own analysis: Scientists estimated how many nucleated cells there were by amplifying reference gene primers. Only in-frame clones appear in the TCRdb table, and some are missing; sequencing was by immunoSEQ multiplex PCR. V and J calls and clone size are as listed in that table; D and trimming were resolved from the DNA. The data show 130,000 to 150,000 clones, with around 90% seen just once and about 1.5% held by the top ten. Trimming removed 3 bases at V and 2 bases at J, with 7 bases between. The germline CDR1 and CDR2 sequences are GTSNPN and SVGIG (reference sequence). This CDR3 region has 13 residues.

The TCR sequence derives from a woman aged 45-60 years with acute or convalescent COVID-19. The chain has TRBV30 and TRBJ2-2; D call uncertain. The material sequenced was peripheral blood. The CDR3 spells CAWSEANTGELFF. The CDR3 bases are TGTGCCTGGAGCGAGGCAAACACCGGGGAGCTGTTTTTT.